This T cell receptor beta chain was sequenced in a study of glioma-infiltrating T cells after dendritic cell vaccination. The table came from immunoSEQ multiplex PCR; TCRdb's copy has only in-frame clones and leaves some out. The sample yields tens of thousands of clones, more than 75% seen once. CDR1 is SGHRS and CDR2 is YFSETQ in the germline V gene. V shed 5 bases, J shed 2 bases, and the junction held 5 bases outside the gene matches. The CDR3 is made up of 15 amino acids. The rearrangement links TRBV5-1 to TRBJ2-2; 8 bases are a match to TRBD2. The source material was blood, sampled before dendritic cell vaccination. The clonotype comes from a human donor with glioblastoma. The DNA for the CDR3 is TGCGCCAGCAGTGACGGGGGGGGCAACACCGGGGAGCTGTTTTTT. The encoded protein is CASSDGGGNTGELFF. Drawing the rest from reference TRBV5-1 and TRBJ2-2, the complete variable domain is KAGVTQTPRYLIKTRGQQVTLSCSPISGHRSVSWYQQTPGQGLQFLFEYFSETQRNKGNFPGRFSGRQFSNSRSEMNVSTLELGDSALYLCASSDGGGNTGELFFGEGSRLTVL.